A selection of T cell receptor beta chains follows, all from one sample in a study of response to subunit inactivated influenza vaccine. TCRdb processed the RT-PCR reads anew with MiXCR; each CDR3 protein has one entry. The data contain hundreds of thousands of distinct CDR3 sequences, 15% to 19% of them singletons. This sample comprised PBMCs from blood, obtained 12 days after vaccination. Receptors were obtained from a man in his fifties who received an inactivated influenza vaccine. CDR3s include the opening cysteine and the closing phenylalanine or tryptophan. A D gene is named only where the DNA matches it firmly. The size field is filled for only some rows; it gives once, few, many or a size class.

DNA | CDR3 | length | J | D | size | V
TGCAGTGCTAGAGTATCAGGGGGGGTAGGAGCGGGAACTTACGAGCAGTACTTC | CSARVSGGVGAGTYEQYF | 18 | TRBJ2-7 | - | few | TRBV20-1
TGCGCCAGCAGCCCATGGGACAGGGGATCCTACGAGCAGTACTTC | CASSPWDRGSYEQYF | 15 | TRBJ2-7 | TRBD1 | many | TRBV5-1
TGTGCCAGCAGCTTAGAGCGGGGCGGGAGAAGCTACAATGAGCAGTTCTTC | CASSLERGGRSYNEQFF | 17 | TRBJ2-1 | TRBD2 | - | TRBV11-1
TGCAGTGCTAGAAGCGGGGGGGGTAACAATGAGCAGTTCTTC | CSARSGGGNNEQFF | 14 | TRBJ2-1 | TRBD2 | few | TRBV20-1
TGCAGTGCCAGCCCCACTAGCGGGGGCTACAATGAGCAGTTCTTC | CSASPTSGGYNEQFF | 15 | TRBJ2-1 | TRBD2 | - | TRBV20-1
TGTGCCAGCAGTTTTGGGGTGAAAGGGAATTCACCCCTCCACTTT | CASSFGVKGNSPLHF | 15 | TRBJ1-6 | - | many | TRBV27
TGTGCCAGCAGCATGCGGACAGACAATGAGCAGTTCTTC | CASSMRTDNEQFF | 13 | TRBJ2-1 | - | - | TRBV5-4
TGTGCCAGCAGCTTAGATGCCGGGTTCTTGAACATTCAGTACTTC | CASSLDAGFLNIQYF | 15 | TRBJ2-4 | - | many | TRBV11-2
TGTGCCAGCAGCTTGGCTCTTCCTGCGGGAGCATACAATGAGCAGTTCTTC | CASSLALPAGAYNEQFF | 17 | TRBJ2-1 | TRBD2 | - | TRBV5-6
TGTGCCAGCAGCCAAGGGTTTGCTGAGTGGGAGCAGTACTTC | CASSQGFAEWEQYF | 14 | TRBJ2-7 | - | few | TRBV4-2
TGCGCCAGCAGCTTGTTGTCAGATAGCACAGATACGCAGTATTTT | CASSLLSDSTDTQYF | 15 | TRBJ2-3 | - | - | TRBV5-1
TGTGCCAGCAGTTACGACAACTCCTACGAGCAGTACTTC | CASSYDNSYEQYF | 13 | TRBJ2-7 | - | - | TRBV6-6
TGTGCCAGCGGAACTAGCGGGGCCTACAATGAGCAGTTCTTC | CASGTSGAYNEQFF | 14 | TRBJ2-1 | TRBD2 | few | TRBV6-1
TGTGCCTGGAGTGCTTATAGGGTCAGCACAGATACGCAGTATTTT | CAWSAYRVSTDTQYF | 15 | TRBJ2-3 | - | - | TRBV30
TGTGCCAGCAGCGTAGGCGGGAACCCCCTCCACGAGCAGTACTTC | CASSVGGNPLHEQYF | 15 | TRBJ2-7 | - | - | TRBV9
TGTGCCAGCAGTTACCCTCCGGGACTAGCGATGCCTGGCACAGATACGCAGTATTTT | CASSYPPGLAMPGTDTQYF | 19 | TRBJ2-3 | TRBD2 | - | TRBV6-2/TRBV6-3
TGTGCCAGCAGCCCAGGGGGACTAGCGGGAGGGCCAACAGTAAAAAACATTCAGTACTTC | CASSPGGLAGGPTVKNIQYF | 20 | TRBJ2-4 | TRBD2 | few | TRBV7-8
TGCAGTGCTAGGTGGGGGTTGAACAGCTTTAATGAAAAACTGTTTTTT | CSARWGLNSFNEKLFF | 16 | TRBJ1-4 | - | - | TRBV20-1
TGTGCCTTGGGGACCCCCTACGAGCAGTACTTC | CALGTPYEQYF | 11 | TRBJ2-7 | - | few | TRBV30
TGTGCCAGCAGGACCGGACTCTCAGCAACTAATGAAAAACTGTTTTTT | CASRTGLSATNEKLFF | 16 | TRBJ1-4 | - | - | TRBV6-1
TGTGCCAGTAGTAGACCGCTGGCGGGAGATTTTAATGAGCAGTTCTTC | CASSRPLAGDFNEQFF | 16 | TRBJ2-1 | TRBD2 | many | TRBV19
TGTGCCAGCAGCTTAACTCGGAGACAAGAGACCCAGTACTTC | CASSLTRRQETQYF | 14 | TRBJ2-5 | - | - | TRBV7-2
TGCAGTGCTAGATCGGGGGGGAACACCGGGGAGCTGTTTTTT | CSARSGGNTGELFF | 14 | TRBJ2-2 | TRBD2 | many | TRBV20-1
TGTGCCAGCAGCGCCTTGGGGGGGTCTAGCGGGGCCGTTTCCCACAATGAGCAGTTCTTC | CASSALGGSSGAVSHNEQFF | 20 | TRBJ2-1 | TRBD2 | few | TRBV9
TGTGCCAGCAGCCCCCGGGCTAGCGTCAACGAGCAGTACTTC | CASSPRASVNEQYF | 14 | TRBJ2-7 | - | - | TRBV5-6
TGTGCCAGCAGCCGAGCGGGACTCCGGACTAATGAAAAACTGTTTTTT | CASSRAGLRTNEKLFF | 16 | TRBJ1-4 | - | few | TRBV12-3/TRBV12-4
TGTGCCAGCAGCCAAGAGGCCGATCCTCAGCCCCAGCATTTT | CASSQEADPQPQHF | 14 | TRBJ1-5 | - | - | TRBV4-2
TGTGCCAGCAGCTTAGTATGGACCGGGGAGACCCAGTACTTC | CASSLVWTGETQYF | 14 | TRBJ2-5 | - | - | TRBV7-8
TGTGCCAGCAGTTACACACCCGGGACAGGGATCGGTGAGCAGTTCTTC | CASSYTPGTGIGEQFF | 16 | TRBJ2-1 | TRBD1 | - | TRBV6-5
TGCGCCAGCAGCGAAACGGGGCCTTCCTACGAGCAGTACTTC | CASSETGPSYEQYF | 14 | TRBJ2-7 | - | few | TRBV5-1
TGTGCCAGCAGCTTGGCGGCGGAGAAAAACATTCAGTACTTC | CASSLAAEKNIQYF | 14 | TRBJ2-4 | - | - | TRBV5-6
TGCAGTGCTAGACAAGCCATCTCGACAAACGAGCAGTACTTC | CSARQAISTNEQYF | 14 | TRBJ2-7 | - | few | TRBV20-1
TGTGCCAGCAGCCCCTTCGCTAGCGGGGGGTTCTACGAGCAGTACTTC | CASSPFASGGFYEQYF | 16 | TRBJ2-7 | TRBD2 | few | TRBV5-6
TGTGCCAGCAGTTACGGGCAGAGAGGTGAAGAGACCCAGTACTTC | CASSYGQRGEETQYF | 15 | TRBJ2-5 | - | few | TRBV6-5
TGTGCCAGCAGCTTAGGGGCAGGGAGCTTTCAGCCCCAGCATTTT | CASSLGAGSFQPQHF | 15 | TRBJ1-5 | - | few | TRBV7-2
TGTGCCAGCAGCTTGGCCGCAGTGAACACCGGGGAGCTGTTTTTT | CASSLAAVNTGELFF | 15 | TRBJ2-2 | - | few | TRBV5-8
TGTGCCACCAGTGATCCGGGACAGGTAGACACCGGGGAGCTGTTTTTT | CATSDPGQVDTGELFF | 16 | TRBJ2-2 | TRBD1 | few | TRBV24-1
TGTGCCAGCAGCTCATCGGAACGAGAGACCCAGTACTTC | CASSSSERETQYF | 13 | TRBJ2-5 | - | - | TRBV7-2
TGCAGTGCTACCCAGATGGGGAAGACCCAGTACTTC | CSATQMGKTQYF | 12 | TRBJ2-5 | - | many | TRBV20-1